The 25 T cell receptor beta chains given below trace back to one sample, sequenced in a study of blood T cell repertoires in COVID-19. Some clones are missing from TCRdb's copy, which holds only in-frame ones; the method was immunoSEQ multiplex PCR. Here the sample spans about 11,000 clones, approximately 88% being singletons. Material: peripheral blood. Receptors were obtained from a woman in her fifties or sixties with active COVID-19.

In its sample, this clone was seen once. The rearrangement links TRBV6-5 to TRBJ1-6; D unresolved. Germline CDR1 reads MNHEY; CDR2 reads SVGAGI. The CDR3 consists of 12 residues. V lost 7 bases, J lost 6 bases, and 7 bases lay in between. CDR3 protein: CASKQPNSPLHF. As DNA, the CDR3 is TGTGCCAGCAAACAGCCTAATTCACCCCTCCACTTT.

The chain employs TRBV20-1 and TRBJ1-5; D unclear. Germline-derived CDR1 and CDR2 are DFQATT and SNEGSKA (reference sequence). CDR3 length: 10 amino acids. The V end was cut by 8 bases, the J end by 5 bases, with 7 bases between. The DNA of the CDR3 is TGCAGTCGGACTTATCAGCCCCAGCATTTT. It yields the protein CSRTYQPQHF.

The rearrangement joins TRBV3-1 (or the pseudogene TRBV3-2) to TRBJ2-5, with 7 bases aligning to TRBD1. The CDR3 totals 15 residues. Germline V gene lookup returns CDR1 LGHDT and CDR2 YNNKEL (reference sequence). J was trimmed by 6 bases and V by 3 bases; bases with no gene match: 10. DNA of the CDR3: TGTGCCAGCAGCCATAGACGAGGGACAGTACAGACCCAGTACTTC. Its protein is CASSHRRGTVQTQYF.

The chain has TRBV4-2 and TRBJ2-1, with a tentative D call TRBD2 (6 bases). The CDR3 consists of 16 residues. Trimming took 2 bases from V and 7 from J, leaving 18 bases between them. In germline, CDR1 is LGHNA, CDR2 YNFKEQ. In DNA form, the CDR3 reads TGTGCCAGCAGCCAACCCCGGTCCCGCGGGACGAATGAGCAGTTCTTC. This sequence encodes CASSQPRSRGTNEQFF.

The chain has TRBV11-2 and TRBJ1-4; 7 bases line up with TRBD1. Germline V gene lookup returns CDR1 SGHAT and CDR2 FQNNGV. This CDR3 contains 16 residues. V was pared by 4 bases and J by 4 bases, with 9 bases of the junction left unmatched. The CDR3 spells CASSSFAGGSNEKLFF. In DNA, the CDR3 is TGTGCCAGCAGCTCGTTCGCAGGGGGTAGTAATGAAAAACTGTTTTTT.

This chain uses TRBV3-1 (or the pseudogene TRBV3-2) with TRBJ2-1, with 9 bases fitting TRBD1. Germline loops: CDR1 LGHDT, CDR2 YNNKEL (reference sequence). J was trimmed by 5 bases and V by 4 bases; bases with no gene match: 3. This CDR3 region has 14 residues. The chain's CDR3 is CASSRRDRDNEQFF. CDR3 coding DNA: TGTGCCAGCAGCCGCCGGGACAGGGACAATGAGCAGTTCTTC.

The chain joins TRBV4-1 to TRBJ2-2, with D hard to call. This CDR3 is 13 amino acids long. Trimming pared 3 bases from V and 4 bases from J, leaving 6 bases between. Per germline, CDR1 MGHRA and CDR2 YSYEKL. The CDR3 DNA reads TGCGCCAGCAGCCAGCAGGCCACCGGGGAGCTGTTTTTT. It encodes CASSQQATGELFF.

The rearrangement uses TRBV7-2 and TRBJ1-4; D remains unclear. V shed 5 bases and J shed 7 bases, with 20 bases lying between them. The CDR3 sequence is 16 residues long. Germline V gene lookup returns CDR1 SGHTA and CDR2 FQGNSA. The CDR3 DNA follows: TGTGCCAGCAGCCCCGGATTACTAAGGATAGGTGAAAAACTGTTTTTT. This translates into CASSPGLLRIGEKLFF.

The chain carries TRBV5-6 and TRBJ2-5; 7 bases align to TRBD2. The CDR3 has 16 amino acids. Germline CDR1 is SGHDT and CDR2 is YYEEEE. After removal of 2 bases from V and 5 bases from J, the junction contained 12 bases not matched to a gene. The CDR3 nucleotides read TGTGCCAGCAGCTTTTCCATGGGCGGGAGTGAGGAGACCCAGTACTTC. As protein: CASSFSMGGSEETQYF.

V is TRBV30 and J is TRBJ2-4; TRBD2 matches at 8 bases. Germline assignment: CDR1 GTSNPN and CDR2 SVGIG (reference sequence). CDR3 length: 13 residues. V lost 7 bases to trimming and J lost 8 bases; unmatched junction nucleotides: 10. The CDR3 loop is CAYQPGGQYIQYF. As DNA, the CDR3 is TGTGCCTATCAGCCGGGGGGGCAGTACATTCAGTACTTC.

The J gene is TRBJ1-5, the V gene TRBV30; D gene uncertain. This CDR3 is built from 14 residues. Trimming removed 0 bases from V and 3 bases from J, with 9 bases in between. The germline V gene encodes CDR1 GTSNPN and CDR2 SVGIG (reference sequence). The CDR3 DNA follows: TGTGCCTGGAGTGTACACAGCTCCAATCAGCCCCAGCATTTT. This sequence encodes CAWSVHSSNQPQHF.

The rearrangement links TRBV30 to TRBJ1-6; D perhaps matches TRBD1 (5 bases). The V gene's germline CDR1 is GTSNPN and CDR2 SVGIG (reference sequence). CDR3 length: 17 residues. Trimming stripped 5 bases from V and 0 bases from J, with 17 bases between. This chain's CDR3 is CAWCTGFGSSYNSPLHF. As DNA, the CDR3 is TGTGCCTGGTGCACAGGTTTCGGGAGCTCCTATAATTCACCCCTCCACTTT.

The chain combines TRBV19 with TRBJ1-1; 7 nucleotides match TRBD1. This CDR3 contains 12 residues. J lost 7 bases, V lost 5 bases, and 4 bases had no gene match. Per germline, CDR1 LNHDA and CDR2 SQIVND (reference sequence). The CDR3 is CASSVYRGEAFF. In DNA form, the CDR3 reads TGTGCCAGTAGTGTATACAGGGGTGAAGCTTTCTTT.

Here the CDR3 reads CVRSLAGSGCQETQYF. CDR3 DNA sequence: TGTGTCAGAAGCTTAGCCGGTAGCGGGTGCCAAGAGACCCAGTACTTC. The gene calls are TRBV7-5 and TRBJ2-5; the table assigns TRBD2, which was not confirmed against the DNA. TRBV7-5 constitutes a pseudogene. The CDR3 is 16 amino acids.

The chain has TRBV2 and TRBJ2-3; D may be TRBD2 (7 bases). Trimming removed 8 bases at V and 0 bases at J, with 12 bases between. The CDR3 contains 14 residues. From germline, CDR1 is SNHLY and CDR2 FYNNEI. CDR3 DNA sequence: TGTGCCAGCGCGGGGGCCGTTAGCACAGATACGCAGTATTTT. Amino acids: CASAGAVSTDTQYF.

The chain uses TRBV27 and TRBJ2-3, with 7 bases identical to TRBD2. CDR1 and CDR2 (germline): MNHEY, SMNVEV (reference sequence). The length of the CDR3 is 11 residues. V trimming: 8 bases; J trimming: 11 bases; junction bases outside the gene matches: 7. The CDR3 loop reads CASVRGSEQYF. The CDR3 DNA is TGTGCCAGCGTTCGCGGGAGTGAGCAGTATTTT.

The genes are TRBV7-7 and TRBJ2-1, with 14 nucleotides matching TRBD2. Germline loops: CDR1 SSHAT, CDR2 FNYEAQ (reference sequence). The V gene end was trimmed by 4 bases and the J gene end by 8 bases; junction bases not matched to a gene: 7. This CDR3 is 16 amino acids long. The CDR3 region has the DNA TGTGCCAGCAGCTCGGGACTAGCGGGGGAGGATGATGAGCAGTTCTTC. As protein: CASSSGLAGEDDEQFF.

V usage is TRBV18 and J usage is TRBJ1-2, with D possibly being TRBD1 (6 bases). The V gene's germline CDR1 is KGHSH and CDR2 LQKENI. The CDR3 runs 16 residues. Trimming stripped 4 bases from V and 0 bases from J, with 15 bases between. This CDR3 reads CASSLLGDTSNYGYTF. As DNA, the CDR3 is TGTGCCAGCTCACTACTAGGGGACACGTCTAACTATGGCTACACCTTC.

This clone was detected a few times. J is TRBJ2-3 and V is TRBV9; D is perhaps TRBD2 (5 bases). The germline V gene encodes CDR1 SGDLS and CDR2 YYNGEE. There are 14 residues in the CDR3. V lost 0 bases and J 6 bases, leaving 11 bases between the germline ends. The CDR3 region is CASSVGVGSDTQYF. CDR3 coding DNA: TGTGCCAGCAGCGTAGGGGTGGGGAGTGATACGCAGTATTTT.

This clone came up once. This sequence joins TRBV6-5 and TRBJ2-7; perhaps TRBD2 as D (6 bases). Trimming took 7 bases from V and 0 from J, leaving 16 bases between them. CDR1 and CDR2 from the germline V gene are MNHEY and SVGAGI. CDR3 length: 15 residues. CDR3 residues: CASKGSGLSSYEQYV. Here the CDR3 DNA reads TGTGCCAGCAAGGGGAGCGGACTAAGCTCCTACGAGCAGTACGTC.

V usage is TRBV28 and J usage is TRBJ2-5; D gene unclear. Germline V lookup: CDR1 MDHEN, CDR2 SYDVKM. Between the trimmed V and J ends, which lost 7 bases and 7 bases, there was a span of 10 bases. CDR3 size: 11 residues. The CDR3 nucleotides read TGTGCCAGCACGCTATCCGGGACCCAGTACTTC. The encoded protein is CASTLSGTQYF.

This chain joins TRBV20-1 and TRBJ2-1; 10 positions agree with TRBD2. The CDR3 consists of 11 residues. CDR1 and CDR2 (germline): DFQATT, SNEGSKA (reference sequence). J lost 15 bases, V lost 5 bases, and 7 bases had no gene match. CDR3 amino acids: CSAHPGLALFF. CDR3 nucleotides: TGCAGTGCTCACCCGGGACTAGCGCTGTTCTTC.

The V gene is TRBV19, the J gene TRBJ1-2; a weak D match, TRBD1 (5 bases). Germline lookup yields CDR1 LNHDA and CDR2 SQIVND (reference sequence). The germline V and J ends were trimmed by 4 bases and 2 bases, with 14 bases remaining between them. The CDR3 consists of 15 residues. DNA for the CDR3: TGTGCCAGTAGTAGACCCCAGGGCTTGAACTATGGCTACACCTTC. This translates into CASSRPQGLNYGYTF.

This clone was counted between two and nine times. This chain connects TRBV23-1 to TRBJ1-1; the match to TRBD1 covers 11 bases. TRBV23-1 is designated an ORF whose function remains uncertain. V trimming: 4 bases; J trimming: 3 bases; junction bases outside the gene matches: 4. The CDR3 loop spans 15 amino acids. CDR3: CASSLRTGGDTEAFF. In nucleotides, the CDR3 is TGCGCCAGCAGTCTAAGGACAGGGGGCGACACTGAAGCTTTCTTT.

This clone was counted a single time. J is TRBJ1-1 and V is TRBV10-3; D gene ambiguous. Germline lookup yields CDR1 ENHRY and CDR2 SYGVKD. Trimming stripped 6 bases from V and 5 bases from J, with 16 bases between. This CDR3 contains 14 residues. This CDR3 is CAISTKLAGTEAFF. The DNA of the CDR3 is TGTGCCATCAGCACCAAGTTGGCGGGAACTGAAGCTTTCTTT.